This is a list of T cell receptor beta chains from one sample in a study of a mutant IDH1 vaccine in newly diagnosed glioma. Assay used: immunoSEQ multiplex PCR; TCRdb lists only in-frame clones, some missing. The sample lists some 50,000 clones; less than 85% were seen once. These receptors are not linked to any known antigen. Here the sequenced sample was PBMCs, taken from a glioma patient whose treatment included an IDH1 peptide vaccine. The receptor set was obtained from a woman in her 30s with glioma. Some clones in this sample may be carry-over from other donors' samples. CDR3s leave out the opening cysteine and the closing phenylalanine or tryptophan.

J,V,CDR3
TRBJ1-2,TRBV6-5,ASSSGQGRNYGYT
TRBJ1-4,TRBV28,ASSLADRAVKLF
TRBJ1-1,TRBV30,AWAQGQLTEAF
TRBJ2-1,TRBV2,ASSEARSTSGRPGNEQF
TRBJ1-1,TRBV7-7,ASSPLGNTEAF
TRBJ1-1,TRBV30,AWNPVTTTEAF
TRBJ2-2,TRBV10-3,AISESEAGELF
TRBJ2-7,TRBV30,AWTSGLSYQQY
TRBJ1-2,TRBV29-1,SDRDVNGYT
TRBJ1-5,TRBV28,ASSSLGGNQPQH
TRBJ1-1,TRBV5-1,ASSFSGGFTNTEAF